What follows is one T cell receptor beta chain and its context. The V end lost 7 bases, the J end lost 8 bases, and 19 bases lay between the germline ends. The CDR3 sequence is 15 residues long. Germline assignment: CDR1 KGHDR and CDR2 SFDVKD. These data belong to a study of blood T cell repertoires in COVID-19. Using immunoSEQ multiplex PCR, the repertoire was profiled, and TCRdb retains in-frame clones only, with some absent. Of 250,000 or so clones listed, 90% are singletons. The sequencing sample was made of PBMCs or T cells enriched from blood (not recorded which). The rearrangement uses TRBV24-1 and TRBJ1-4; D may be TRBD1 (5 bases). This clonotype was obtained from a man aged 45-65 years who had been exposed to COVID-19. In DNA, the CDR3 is TGTGCCACCAGCACAGGAAGGGCCGCACGGGAAAAACTGTTTTTT. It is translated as CATSTGRAAREKLFF.